The 3 T cell receptor beta chains below were found in one sample sequenced in a study of CD8+ T cells in alopecia areata. The treatment was: oral pan-JAK inhibitor, 5-10 mg twice daily. Following RNA extraction, reverse transcription yielded cDNA that acted as the sequencing template. The protocol was immunoSEQ multiplex PCR, while the TCRdb copy is restricted to in-frame clones and leaves out a portion. The sample comprises under 350,000 clones, about 62% of which are singletons, and about 1.7% rests with the top ten. The sample was CD4+ T cells sorted from blood, taken at week 24, from a patient treated with tofacitinib. These receptor sequences come from a human donor with alopecia areata.

This clone was counted only a few times. The rearrangement uses TRBV10-3 and TRBJ2-7; D might be TRBD1 or TRBD2, each matching 5 bases. The CDR3 spans 15 residues. The V and J ends lost 2 bases and 4 bases respectively, with 15 bases between them. Germline lookup yields CDR1 ENHRY and CDR2 SYGVKD. The DNA for the CDR3 is TGTGCCATCAGTGAGAGGGACCTAGCCTCGTACGAGCAGTACTTC. It is translated as CAISERDLASYEQYF.

This chain joins TRBV28 and TRBJ1-2; D is uncertain. V was pared by 2 bases and J by 3 bases, with 13 bases between. The CDR3 spans 15 residues. Germline CDR1 is MDHEN and CDR2 is SYDVKM. CDR3 nucleotide sequence: TGTGCCAGCAGTTTAAGCAGGCGTGGGGACTATGGCTACACCTTC. Protein product: CASSLSRRGDYGYTF.

The gene calls are TRBV30 and TRBJ2-5; D unclear. V lost 4 bases to trimming and J lost 6 bases, with 12 bases between them. The CDR3 covers 12 residues. CDR1 GTSNPN and CDR2 SVGIG come from the germline V gene (reference sequence). CDR3 nucleotides: TGTGCCTGGATGGGGTGGCGGCAGACCCAGTACTTC. Protein sequence: CAWMGWRQTQYF.